This TCR beta chain was identified during a study of shared clonotypes between healthy human individuals. Study-level findings and limits: Shared clonotypes: about 5.3% naive CD4, about 4% naive CD8, over 2% memory CD4, about 0.4% memory CD8. Researchers sampled only blood; tissue repertoires likely differ.

On this clone: The antigen is undetermined.

Per the authors' pipeline: ImmunoSEQ yielded junction-only sequences lacking quality scores, so filtering differed. Profiled with immunoSEQ multiplex PCR; TCRdb holds only in-frame clones, not every one. V and J calls and clone size are those listed in that table; D and trimming were worked out from the DNA. The sample consists of about 680,000 clones, less than 80% of them appearing once. Germline loops: CDR1 MNHNS, CDR2 SASEGT. The CDR3 has 14 residues. Trimming took 6 bases from V and 0 from J, leaving 12 bases between them. This sequence originates from a woman aged 30 to 39 in good health. V and J are TRBV6-1 and TRBJ2-7; the D gene is possibly TRBD1 (6 bases). Sequenced input: memory CD4+ T cells sorted from blood. Subset reported: CD45RA-negative fraction. This CDR3 is CASRRQVSSYEQYF. As DNA, the CDR3 is TGTGCCAGCAGACGACAGGTGAGCTCCTACGAGCAGTACTTC.